The TCR beta chain under discussion was sequenced for a study of blood T cells in healthy people across ages. Study findings and constraints: It was the long-lived donors that had more naive CD4+ cells and higher diversity than aged donors.

Then a second PCR, running roughly 7 to 11 cycles, was carried out with a sample-barcoded 5' primer and a J-beta primer mix. TCRdb ran MiXCR on the 5' RACE reads and lists one entry per CDR3 protein. The sample yields nearly 800,000 distinct CDR3 sequences, approximately 25% seen once. The CDR3 totals 15 residues. Looked up from germline, CDR1 is MNHEY and CDR2 is SVGAGI. V shed 2 bases and J shed 1 base, with 11 bases lying between them. About this clonotype: The antigen remains unidentified.

The sample was also reused in another study, on T cells of mothers and their children. That study adds: Unrelated mother-child pairs always had slightly, but never significantly, lower normalized overlap than related pairs.

The receptor's source is a boy younger than 18 in good health. Material: blood. The chain combines TRBV6-5 with TRBJ2-5, with a possible D match to TRBD2 (6 bases). The DNA for the CDR3 is TGTGCCAGCAGTTACGGTGCGGGATCCCAAGAGACCCAGTACTTC. Protein: CASSYGAGSQETQYF.